The next 32 T cell receptor beta chains were all read from a single sample in a study of CD8+CD57+ T cells in acquired aplastic anemia. Flow cytometry had shown expanded CD8+CD57+ cells in the patients chosen for sequencing. Profiles of TCR beta VDJ and CDR3 were generated from a genomic DNA template. In TCRdb, the reads were re-called with MiXCR into one record per CDR3 protein. The sample has around 170,000 distinct CDR3 sequences, approximately 44% seen once. The sample was sorted CD4+, CD8+, or CD8+CD57+ T cells (not recorded which) from PBMCs. The receptors shown here come from a human donor with aplastic anemia.

This clonotype was detected ten times or more. V usage is TRBV2 and J usage is TRBJ2-1; D uncertain. Germline V lookup: CDR1 SNHLY, CDR2 FYNNEI. V gave up 4 bases and J gave up 10 bases, with 11 bases separating them. The CDR3 is made up of 12 amino acids. CDR3 DNA: TGTGCCAGCAGTGTAAGTGTGGGCGAGCAGTTCTTC. This codes for CASSVSVGEQFF.

This clonotype has ten or more counts. The chain employs TRBV29-1 and TRBJ2-2; a possible D gene is TRBD2 (5 bases). This CDR3 comprises 13 residues. Trimming shortened V by 3 bases and J by 4 bases, and 9 bases separated the two germline ends. The germline CDR1 and CDR2 sequences are SQVTM and ANQGSEA. The CDR3 spells CSVDYGSTGELFF. The CDR3 DNA reads as TGCAGCGTTGATTATGGGAGCACCGGGGAGCTGTTTTTT.

This clonotype ranks as medium-sized. The gene calls are TRBV2 and TRBJ1-2, with D maybe TRBD1 (6 bases). V was cut by 5 bases and J by 1 base, with 8 bases left in between. CDR3 length equals 13 residues. The germline V gene has CDR1 SNHLY and CDR2 FYNNEI. The CDR3 DNA sequence: TGTGCCAGCAGTTCGGACAGTAACTATGGCTACACCTTC. Protein: CASSSDSNYGYTF.

A note on this clonotype: A read error is possible here, since a much larger clone lies one base away. This chain joins TRBV5-1 and TRBJ2-3; 8 bases fit TRBD2. The CDR3 is made up of 16 amino acids. Germline loops: CDR1 SGHRS, CDR2 YFSETQ. The CDR3 sequence is CARSAHSGIIGDTQYF. CDR3 coding DNA: TGCGCCCGCAGCGCCCATAGCGGGATCATCGGAGATACGCAGTATTTT.

This clonotype has a handful of counts. The chain links TRBV27 to TRBJ1-2; 7 bases are shared with TRBD1. CDR3 size: 13 residues. V shed 9 bases and J 6 bases; nucleotides not matched to a gene: 10. Per germline, CDR1 MNHEY and CDR2 SMNVEV (reference sequence). The CDR3 DNA follows: TGTGCCAGTCACCCACAGGGGAAGGATGGCTACACCTTC. Translated: CASHPQGKDGYTF.

The chain joins TRBV2 to TRBJ1-1; tentatively, D is TRBD1 (6 bases). This CDR3 has 14 residues. CDR1 and CDR2 from the germline V gene are SNHLY and FYNNEI. Trimming removed 6 bases from V and 1 base from J, with 12 bases in between. The CDR3 region is CASSAVGGNTEAFF. CDR3 in DNA: TGTGCCAGCAGCGCCGTAGGGGGGAACACTGAAGCTTTCTTT.

The chain combines TRBV12-3 or TRBV12-4 with TRBJ2-1; 8 bases are a match to TRBD1. This CDR3 has 15 amino acids. The junction had 7 bases not matched to a gene; V was cut back by 1 base and J by 8 bases. DNA of the CDR3: TGTGCCAGCAGTTTAGTTGGACAGGGAGGCCATGAGCAGTTCTTC. Protein: CASSLVGQGGHEQFF.

V and J are TRBV19 and TRBJ1-1; the D is unclear. Germline V gene sequence: CDR1 LNHDA, CDR2 SQIVND (reference sequence). This CDR3 region has 13 residues. The V end was cut by 4 bases, the J end by 1 base, with 7 bases between. The CDR3 here is CASSKAPNTEAFF. CDR3 nucleotides: TGTGCCAGTAGTAAAGCACCGAACACTGAAGCTTTCTTT.

The CDR3 is CAVLNYGYTF. For the CDR3, the DNA is TGTGCCGTTCTAAACTATGGCTACACCTTC. This sequence joins TRBV7-9 and TRBJ1-2, with D uncertain. The CDR3 covers 10 residues. The ends were cut back, 11 bases at V and 2 bases at J, with 6 bases in the middle. Per the germline V gene, CDR1 is SEHNR and CDR2 is FQNEAQ (reference sequence).

This clonotype was picked up a small number of times. A read error is possible here, since a much larger clone lies one base away. CDR3 residues: CAGSSRGTGNTIYF. The CDR3 region has the DNA TGTGCCGGCAGTTCCAGGGGTACTGGAAACACCATATATTTT. This chain uses TRBV12-3 or TRBV12-4 with TRBJ1-3, with a weak D call TRBD1 (6 bases). The CDR3 extends over 14 amino acids.

V usage is TRBV10-3 and J usage is TRBJ1-2, with 7 bases lining up with TRBD1. Per the germline V gene, CDR1 is ENHRY and CDR2 is SYGVKD. J gave up 1 base and V 0 bases, and 5 bases lay outside the gene matches. The CDR3 extends over 16 amino acids. CDR3 coding DNA: TGTGCCATCAGTGAGTCGGTGGGACAGAATAACTATGGCTACACCTTC. It codes for CAISESVGQNNYGYTF.

CDR3 sequence reads: CAISSSYEEKLFF. The CDR3 region has the DNA TGTGCCATCAGTTCCAGCTACGAGGAAAAACTGTTTTTT. The chain is built from TRBV10-3 and TRBJ1-4; D ambiguous. The germline V gene encodes CDR1 ENHRY and CDR2 SYGVKD. The CDR3 sequence is 13 residues long. V lost 5 bases, J lost 8 bases, and 12 bases lay in between.

The genes are TRBV19 and TRBJ2-1; tentative D call: TRBD1 (6 bases). There are 13 residues in the CDR3. In germline, CDR1 is LNHDA, CDR2 SQIVND (reference sequence). CDR3 nucleotides: TGTGCAGTAAGTCAGGGGTCCTACAATGAGCAGTTCTTC. It codes for CAVSQGSYNEQFF.

V and J are TRBV7-9 and TRBJ2-5; D perhaps matches TRBD1 (6 bases). Looked up from germline, CDR1 is SEHNR and CDR2 is FQNEAQ (reference sequence). The CDR3 is made up of 15 amino acids. V was cut by 2 bases and J by 4 bases, with 14 bases left in between. CDR3 residues: CASSLSAGAGETQYF. The CDR3 nucleotides are TGTGCCAGCAGCTTATCCGCAGGGGCCGGAGAGACCCAGTACTTC.

This clonotype was counted once. The chain combines TRBV2 with TRBJ2-1, with unresolved D. The CDR3 has 12 residues. Germline CDR1 reads SNHLY; CDR2 reads FYNNEI. Trimming stripped 1 base from V and 9 bases from J, with 7 bases between. This CDR3 is CASSEGGSEQFF. CDR3 nucleotide sequence: TGTGCCAGCAGTGAAGGAGGCTCTGAGCAGTTCTTC.

This clonotype was seen repeatedly, ten times or more. For the CDR3, the DNA is TGTGCCAGCAGTTCTTACAGGGCTGGGGCCAACGTCCTGACTTTC. Translating it yields CASSSYRAGANVLTF. This chain joins TRBV5-6 and TRBJ2-6; D perhaps matches TRBD1 (6 bases). Germline loops: CDR1 SGHDT, CDR2 YYEEEE. The CDR3 contains 15 residues. Trimming shortened V by 5 bases and J by 2 bases, and 11 bases separated the two germline ends.

The J gene is TRBJ1-2, the V gene TRBV6-5, with D tentatively TRBD1 (5 bases). V was trimmed by 2 bases and J by 4 bases, leaving 11 bases between them. Germline CDR1 MNHEY, CDR2 SVGAGI. There are 14 residues in the CDR3. The CDR3 is CASSYGTEVYGYTF. CDR3 DNA: TGTGCCAGCAGTTACGGGACGGAGGTCTATGGCTACACCTTC.

The chain has TRBV6-1 and TRBJ1-1; 7 bases are shared with TRBD1. J gave up 1 base and V 7 bases, and 6 bases lay outside the gene matches. Germline lookup yields CDR1 MNHNS and CDR2 SASEGT. The CDR3 length is 14 residues. CDR3 amino acids: CASTVDRENTEAFF. The CDR3 DNA is TGTGCCAGCACGGTTGACAGGGAGAACACTGAAGCTTTCTTT.

The chain uses TRBV19 and TRBJ1-2; 8 bases line up with TRBD1. The CDR3 is 13 amino acids. Trimming removed 4 bases from V and 10 bases from J; junction bases left unmatched: 8. Germline lookup yields CDR1 LNHDA and CDR2 SQIVND (reference sequence). DNA of the CDR3: TGTGCCAGTAGTACCATCGGGGACAGGTACTACACCTTC. Residues: CASSTIGDRYYTF.

This clonotype was counted at least ten times. The chain carries TRBV12-3 or TRBV12-4 and TRBJ2-5; D possibly matches TRBD1 or TRBD2 (5 bases each). V lost 6 bases, J lost 7 bases, and 15 bases lay in between. The CDR3 runs 13 residues. The CDR3 here is CASSRDGYGTQYF. The CDR3 DNA sequence: TGTGCCAGCAGCCGGGACGGTTACGGGACCCAGTACTTC.

Ten or more counts support this clonotype. The chain carries TRBV4-1 and TRBJ1-5; D is ambiguous. This CDR3 spans 15 amino acids. Trimming stripped 1 base from V and 6 bases from J, with 13 bases between. CDR1 is MGHRA and CDR2 is YSYEKL in the germline V gene. CDR3 residues: CASSQGDLGVQPQHF. CDR3 in DNA: TGCGCCAGCAGCCAAGGGGATCTCGGAGTTCAGCCCCAGCATTTT.

About this clonotype itself: A much larger clone is a single base away; this may be a read error. V gene TRBV7-2 combines with J gene TRBJ2-5; D remains unclear. V lost 5 bases, J lost 5 bases, and 18 bases lay in between. CDR3 length equals 15 residues. The germline gives CDR1 SGHTA, CDR2 FQGNSA. CDR3 nucleotides: TGTGCCAGCAGCCAACTCGAGACACACCGGGAGACCCAGTACTTC. It yields the protein CASSQLETHRETQYF.

The rearrangement joins TRBV29-1 to TRBJ1-2; the D is unclear. The CDR3 covers 13 residues. V lost 7 bases, J lost 7 bases, and 19 bases lay in between. Looked up from germline, CDR1 is SQVTM and CDR2 is ANQGSEA. CDR3 region: CSGGKAGGGGYTF. For the CDR3, the DNA is TGCAGCGGAGGAAAGGCGGGCGGAGGTGGCTACACCTTC.

The chain combines TRBV2 with TRBJ1-2; D is unresolved. The CDR3 loop spans 14 amino acids. Germline-derived CDR1 and CDR2 are SNHLY and FYNNEI. Trimming pared 0 bases from V and 8 bases from J, leaving 13 bases between. In DNA, the CDR3 is TGTGCCAGCAGTGAAGCAGGACTAGCGGGAGGCTACACCTTC. Protein sequence: CASSEAGLAGGYTF.

In regard to this clonotype: One end of the junction does not line up with germline, which may come from a read error. The rearrangement joins TRBV7-9 to TRBJ2-2, with D perhaps assigned TRBD1 or TRBD2 (5 bases each). Germline V gene data show CDR1 as SEHNR and CDR2 as FQNEAQ (reference sequence). The CDR3 contains 13 residues. DNA of the CDR3: TGTGCCAGCAGCTTACAGGGAACCGGGGAGCTGCTTTTT. This sequence encodes CASSLQGTGELLF.

V usage is TRBV11-3 and J usage is TRBJ2-7; 10 nucleotides align to TRBD1. CDR1 is SGHNT and CDR2 is YENEEA in the germline V gene. J gave up 5 bases and V 6 bases, and 4 bases lay outside the gene matches. The CDR3 consists of 13 residues. The CDR3 bases are TGTGCCAGCAGTACCGGGACAGGGGACGAGCAGTACTTC. Encoded protein: CASSTGTGDEQYF.

The DNA for the CDR3 is TGTGCCACCAACGACGGGAGCTCCTACAATGAGCAGTACGTC. Its protein product is CATNDGSSYNEQYV. This chain connects TRBV24-1 to TRBJ2-1, with D possibly TRBD2 on 6 matching bases. TRBJ2-7 explains the end of the DNA better; the J call may be wrong. The CDR3 is 14 residues long. Germline lookup yields CDR1 KGHDR and CDR2 SFDVKD.

This clonotype occurred many times. The chain has TRBV9 and TRBJ2-3, with D possibly called TRBD1 or TRBD2 (7 bases each). Trimming removed 0 bases at V and 9 bases at J, with 17 bases between. This CDR3 comprises 15 residues. Germline V gene lookup returns CDR1 SGDLS and CDR2 YYNGEE. DNA for the CDR3: TGTGCCAGCAGCGTAGGAGAGGGCAGGGGGGGGACGCAGTATTTT. Encoded protein: CASSVGEGRGGTQYF. The whole variable domain, filled in from reference TRBV9 and TRBJ2-3, reads DSGVTQTPKHLITATGQRVTLRCSPRSGDLSVYWYQQSLDQGLQFLIQYYNGEERAKGNILERFSAQQFPDLHSELNLSSLELGDSALYFCASSVGEGRGGTQYFGPGTRLTVL.

There are many counts of this clonotype. This chain joins TRBV27 and TRBJ2-5; no definite D call. From germline, CDR1 is MNHEY and CDR2 SMNVEV (reference sequence). V dropped 2 bases and J dropped 0 bases, with 7 bases sitting between them. CDR3 size: 14 residues. The CDR3 coding sequence is TGTGCCAGCAGTTTACGTGGGTACCAAGAGACCCAGTACTTC. Its protein is CASSLRGYQETQYF.

This rearrangement joins TRBV2 to TRBJ1-2; D ambiguous. Trimming left V 5 bases short and J 4 bases short, with 11 bases between. The CDR3 runs 13 residues. The germline V gene has CDR1 SNHLY and CDR2 FYNNEI. CDR3 sequence: CASSFIDRYGYTF. The CDR3, as DNA: TGTGCCAGCAGTTTCATAGACCGCTATGGCTACACCTTC.

In the case of this clonotype: Without the conserved terminal phenylalanine or tryptophan, this CDR3 likely stems from a read error. It is unclear where the CDR3 begins or ends on the DNA, so no DNA is shown, and the CDR3 is as TCRdb lists it. The chain uses TRBV19 and TRBJ1-2. Ends included, the CDR3 has 8 residues. In germline, CDR1 is LNHDA, CDR2 SQIVND (reference sequence). This CDR3 reads CASSASTS.

This clonotype was seen once. CDR3 sequence reads: CATLDRGQLVWDEQFF. Written as DNA, the CDR3 is TGTGCCACCCTGGACAGGGGGCAATTGGTTTGGGATGAGCAGTTCTTC. The chain links TRBV25-1 to TRBJ2-1, with 11 bases matching TRBD1. The CDR3 contains 16 residues. V was clipped by 10 bases and J by 8 bases; unmatched bases: 16. Germline CDR1 MGHDK, CDR2 SYGVNS.